This note documents a single T cell receptor beta chain sequence. While infection was still active, Seattle patients were enrolled and then followed longitudinally. This sample stems from a study of blood T cell repertoires in COVID-19. V lost 3 bases, J lost 4 bases, and 7 bases lay in between. The CDR3 has 12 amino acids. Germline CDR1 is SEHNR and CDR2 is FQNEAQ (reference sequence). Authors' processing steps: By means of reference gene primer amplification, nucleated cell counts were estimated. This table comes from immunoSEQ multiplex PCR, and its TCRdb copy is limited to in-frame clones, with some not included. V and J calls and clone size come straight from that table; D and trimming were deduced from the DNA. The data contain about 530,000 clones, 70% to 90% of them seen just once; the ten biggest clones take up about 8.2%.

J is TRBJ2-7 and V is TRBV7-9, with a weak D call TRBD1 (5 bases). Sequencing input: peripheral blood. The TCR comes from a woman aged 45-65 years with COVID-19, enrolled during active disease. Here the CDR3 DNA reads TGTGCCAGCAGCTTCGACAGTTACGAGCAGTACTTC. This encodes CASSFDSYEQYF.